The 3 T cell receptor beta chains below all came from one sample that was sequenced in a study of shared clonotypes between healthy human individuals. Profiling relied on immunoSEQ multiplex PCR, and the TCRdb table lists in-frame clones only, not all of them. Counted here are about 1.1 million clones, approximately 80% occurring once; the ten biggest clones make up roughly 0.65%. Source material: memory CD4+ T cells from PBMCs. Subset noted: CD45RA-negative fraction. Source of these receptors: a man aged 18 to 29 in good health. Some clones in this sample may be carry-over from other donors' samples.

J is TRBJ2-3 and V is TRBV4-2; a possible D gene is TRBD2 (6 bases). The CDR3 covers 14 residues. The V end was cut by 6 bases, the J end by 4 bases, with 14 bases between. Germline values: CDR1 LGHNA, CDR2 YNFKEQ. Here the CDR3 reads CASREGLVADTQYF. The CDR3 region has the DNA TGTGCCAGCAGGGAGGGCCTTGTGGCAGATACGCAGTATTTT.

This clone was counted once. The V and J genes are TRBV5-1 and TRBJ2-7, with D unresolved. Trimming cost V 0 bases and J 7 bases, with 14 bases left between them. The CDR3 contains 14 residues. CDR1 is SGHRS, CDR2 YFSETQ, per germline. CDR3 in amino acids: CASSLDVGVGEQYF. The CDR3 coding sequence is TGCGCCAGCAGCTTGGATGTCGGTGTGGGGGAGCAGTACTTC.

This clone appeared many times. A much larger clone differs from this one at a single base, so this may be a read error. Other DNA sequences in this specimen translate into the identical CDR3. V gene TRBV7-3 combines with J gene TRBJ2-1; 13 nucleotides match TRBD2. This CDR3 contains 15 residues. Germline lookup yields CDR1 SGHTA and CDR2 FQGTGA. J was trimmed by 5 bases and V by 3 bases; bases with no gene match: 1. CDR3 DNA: TGTGCCAGCAGCTTGGGACTAGCGGGAAACAATGAGCAGTTCTTC. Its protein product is CASSLGLAGNNEQFF.